Presented here are 13 T cell receptor beta chains from one specimen sequenced in a study of vaccination and CD4 T cells after COVID-19. No antigen has been identified for these receptors. The sample's treatment: 10-day PBMC culture with coronavirus spike peptide pools or control peptides (ViraFEST assay). The collection of CD4+ T cells from the unexposed donor took place before the COVID-19 pandemic (2011-2018). The Oncomine TCR Beta short-read assay generated sequence data from the DNA of cultured CD4+ T cells. Via MiXCR, TCRdb re-called the PCR reads, giving one row per CDR3 protein. The sample consists of roughly 7,000 distinct CDR3 sequences, around half of them appearing once. Sequenced input: CD4+ T cells from blood, cultured in vitro. These receptors were obtained from a human donor in good health.

The genes are TRBV20-1 and TRBJ1-1; perhaps TRBD1 as D (6 bases). V dropped 6 bases and J dropped 0 bases, with 11 bases sitting between them. The CDR3 spans 13 residues. CDR1 and CDR2 from the germline V gene are DFQATT and SNEGSKA (reference sequence). CDR3 loop: CSAPRQVNTEAFF. The CDR3 nucleotides are TGCAGTGCCCCTCGACAGGTGAACACTGAAGCTTTCTTT.

The rearrangement joins TRBV27 to TRBJ1-6, with D tentatively TRBD1 (5 bases). The germline gives CDR1 MNHEY, CDR2 SMNVEV (reference sequence). Trimming stripped 5 bases from V and 0 bases from J, with 26 bases between. The CDR3 runs 21 residues. The CDR3 nucleotides read TGTGCCAGCAGTCCCTCTTCTTGGCAGGGTTTTAGGAGCTCCTATAATTCACCCCTCCACTTT. Translated, it gives CASSPSSWQGFRSSYNSPLHF.

The genes are TRBV7-2 and TRBJ2-2; D gene ambiguous. The CDR3 covers 14 residues. V lost 1 base and J 5 bases, leaving 8 bases between the germline ends. The germline gives CDR1 SGHTA, CDR2 FQGNSA. DNA for the CDR3: TGTGCCAGCAGCTTAGTGGCTGGAACCGGGGAGCTGTTTTTT. Its protein is CASSLVAGTGELFF.

The chain links TRBV14 to TRBJ1-1; TRBD1 might be the D (5 bases). Per the germline V gene, CDR1 is SGHDN and CDR2 is FVKESK. The CDR3 runs 12 residues. Trimming cost V 0 bases and J 11 bases, with 10 bases left between them. CDR3 protein: CASSQDRAKAFF. The CDR3 DNA reads as TGTGCCAGCAGCCAAGACAGGGCAAAGGCTTTCTTT.

This chain joins TRBV7-2 and TRBJ1-1; D remains unclear. V lost 5 bases, J lost 6 bases, and 7 bases lay in between. The CDR3 runs to 11 residues. In germline, CDR1 is SGHTA, CDR2 FQGNSA. This CDR3 is CASSPKAEAFF. The CDR3 DNA follows: TGTGCCAGCAGCCCGAAGGCTGAAGCTTTCTTT.

The CDR3 nucleotides are TGTGCCAGCAGCTTTGTTAGCTCTAACTATGGCTACACCTTC. As protein: CASSFVSSNYGYTF. The chain is built from TRBV7-2 and TRBJ1-2; D remains ambiguous. Germline CDR1 and CDR2: SGHTA and FQGNSA. Deletions cut 3 bases from V and 0 bases from J, with 8 bases between. The CDR3 is 14 amino acids.

This clonotype was seen only a few times. The V gene is TRBV7-2, the J gene TRBJ1-5; D is ambiguous. This CDR3 has 16 amino acids. V was trimmed by 2 bases and J by 1 base, leaving 12 bases between them. Looked up from germline, CDR1 is SGHTA and CDR2 is FQGNSA. The CDR3 nucleotides are TGTGCCAGCAGCTTATATCGGTTGGGGAGCAATCAGCCCCAGCATTTT. It is translated as CASSLYRLGSNQPQHF.

The J gene is TRBJ2-3, the V gene TRBV7-2; no clear D gene. Germline CDR1 SGHTA, CDR2 FQGNSA. With 1 base removed from V and 0 bases from J, the gap between germline ends came to 8 bases. This CDR3 is built from 15 residues. The CDR3 nucleotides are TGTGCCAGCAGCTTAGGCTCCTCCAGCACAGATACGCAGTATTTT. Amino acid sequence: CASSLGSSSTDTQYF.

Here the CDR3 DNA reads TGCAGTGCTGCACTTTACGCCCCAGATACGCAGTATTTT. It encodes CSAALYAPDTQYF. The rearrangement links TRBV20-1 to TRBJ2-3; D is unresolved. Germline loops: CDR1 DFQATT, CDR2 SNEGSKA (reference sequence). V gave up 5 bases and J gave up 4 bases, with 13 bases separating them. This CDR3 has 13 residues.

The chain uses TRBV5-1 and TRBJ1-5; a weak D match, TRBD1 (5 bases). Germline loops: CDR1 SGHRS, CDR2 YFSETQ. This CDR3 spans 14 amino acids. Trimming shortened V by 3 bases and J by 7 bases, and 14 bases separated the two germline ends. In nucleotides, the CDR3 is TGCGCCAGCAGCTGGCAGGGTGGCGGGCAGCCCCAGCATTTT. Its protein product is CASSWQGGGQPQHF.

The chain combines TRBV20-1 with TRBJ2-2; no clear D. V lost 4 bases, J lost 0 bases, and 9 bases lay in between. The CDR3 spans 14 residues. From germline, CDR1 is DFQATT and CDR2 SNEGSKA (reference sequence). CDR3 sequence (DNA): TGCAGTGCTACCAGGAATTCGAACACCGGGGAGCTGTTTTTT. This sequence encodes CSATRNSNTGELFF.

The V gene is TRBV5-4, the J gene TRBJ1-6; D gene ambiguous. Germline-derived CDR1 and CDR2 are SGHNT and YYREEE (reference sequence). Trimming left V 2 bases short and J 4 bases short, with 13 bases between. The CDR3 contains 16 residues. This CDR3 reads CASSFGTQAYNSPLHF. Written as DNA, the CDR3 is TGTGCCAGCAGCTTTGGAACTCAGGCGTATAATTCACCCCTCCACTTT.

The V call is TRBV6-1, the J call TRBJ2-7; TRBD1 agrees at 9 bases. CDR3 length: 14 amino acids. With 5 bases clipped from V and 6 bases from J, the junction kept 8 bases outside the gene matches. Germline V gene data show CDR1 as MNHNS and CDR2 as SASEGT. This CDR3 is CASSTRDRVSEQYF. The CDR3 bases are TGTGCCAGCAGTACCCGGGACAGGGTTTCCGAGCAGTACTTC.